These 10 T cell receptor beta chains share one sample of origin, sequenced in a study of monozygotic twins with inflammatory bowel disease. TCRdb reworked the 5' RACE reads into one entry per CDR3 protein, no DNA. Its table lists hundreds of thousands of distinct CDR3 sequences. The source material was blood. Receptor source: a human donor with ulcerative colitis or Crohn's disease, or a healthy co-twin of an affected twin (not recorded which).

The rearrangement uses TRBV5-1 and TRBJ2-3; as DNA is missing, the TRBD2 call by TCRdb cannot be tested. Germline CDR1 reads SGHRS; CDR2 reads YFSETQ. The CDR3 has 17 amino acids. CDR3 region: CASSFGTSGGFTDTQYF. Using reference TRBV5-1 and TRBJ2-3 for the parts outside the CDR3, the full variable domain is KAGVTQTPRYLIKTRGQQVTLSCSPISGHRSVSWYQQTPGQGLQFLFEYFSETQRNKGNFPGRFSGRQFSNSRSEMNVSTLELGDSALYLCASSFGTSGGFTDTQYFGPGTRLTVL.

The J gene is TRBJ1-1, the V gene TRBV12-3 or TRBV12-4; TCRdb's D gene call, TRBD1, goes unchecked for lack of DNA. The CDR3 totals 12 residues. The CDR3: CASSFGPGGAFF.

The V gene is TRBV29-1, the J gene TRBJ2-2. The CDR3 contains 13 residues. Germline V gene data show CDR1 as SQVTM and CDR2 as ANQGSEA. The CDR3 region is CSVEEWGPGELFF.

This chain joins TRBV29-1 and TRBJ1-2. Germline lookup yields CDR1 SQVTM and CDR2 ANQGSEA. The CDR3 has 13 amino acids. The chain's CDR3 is CSVVEGPGHGYTF.

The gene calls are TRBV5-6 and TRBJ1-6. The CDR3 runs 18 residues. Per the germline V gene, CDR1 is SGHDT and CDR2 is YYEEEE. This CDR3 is CASSSMGYPTSYNSPLHF.

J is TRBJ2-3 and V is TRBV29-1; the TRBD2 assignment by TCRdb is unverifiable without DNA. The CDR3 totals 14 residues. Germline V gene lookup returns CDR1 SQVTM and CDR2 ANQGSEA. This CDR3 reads CSASEGHGTDTQYF.

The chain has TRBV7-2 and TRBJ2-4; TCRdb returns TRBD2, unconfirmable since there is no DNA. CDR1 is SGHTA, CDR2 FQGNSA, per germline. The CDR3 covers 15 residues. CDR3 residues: CASSSSAIAKNIQYF.

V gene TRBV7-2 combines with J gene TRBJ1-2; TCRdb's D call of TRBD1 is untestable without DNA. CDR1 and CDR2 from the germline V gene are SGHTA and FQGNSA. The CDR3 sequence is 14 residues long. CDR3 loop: CASSLVGGVYGYTF.

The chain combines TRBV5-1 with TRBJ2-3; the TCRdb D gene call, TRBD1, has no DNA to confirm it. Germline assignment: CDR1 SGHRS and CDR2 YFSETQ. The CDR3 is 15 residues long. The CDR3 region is CASSHPGPSTDTQYF.

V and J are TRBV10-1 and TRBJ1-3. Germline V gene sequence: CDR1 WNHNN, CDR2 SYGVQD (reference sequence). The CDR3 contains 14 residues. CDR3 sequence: CASSDGLGDGTIYF.